The 29 T cell receptor beta chains in this list originate from one sample, sequenced in a study of T cell changes during pregnancy in multiple sclerosis. Data came from immunoSEQ multiplex PCR; TCRdb stores just in-frame clones and leaves some out. Here the sample spans some 80,000 clones, more than 80% being singletons. This specimen was peripheral blood, taken in the first trimester of pregnancy. These receptors came from a female donor in good health, enrolled as a control in a pregnancy study.

V is TRBV4-2 and J is TRBJ2-7, with D tentatively TRBD2 (5 bases). The V and J ends lost 0 bases and 7 bases respectively, with 16 bases between them. The CDR3 runs 15 residues. The V gene's germline CDR1 is LGHNA and CDR2 YNFKEQ. The CDR3, as DNA: TGTGCCAGCAGCCAAGAGTCACTGAGGGCGGGTGAGCAGTACTTC. Its protein is CASSQESLRAGEQYF.

The CDR3 DNA follows: TGTGCCAGCAGTTTATCGGCCCCCACAGATACGCAGTATTTT. It yields the protein CASSLSAPTDTQYF. The gene calls are TRBV27 and TRBJ2-3; no definite D call. Trimming took off 0 bases at V and 2 bases at J, with 6 bases between the two ends. Germline CDR1 is MNHEY and CDR2 is SMNVEV (reference sequence). The CDR3 loop spans 14 amino acids.

This chain joins TRBV6-1 and TRBJ1-5; the D is unclear. This CDR3 is built from 15 residues. V lost 4 bases to trimming and J lost 1 base, with 11 bases between them. Germline CDR1 reads MNHNS; CDR2 reads SASEGT. The CDR3 nucleotides are TGTGCCAGCAGTGCGGATCCGGGGAGCAATCAGCCCCAGCATTTT. Its translation: CASSADPGSNQPQHF.

The chain uses TRBV7-8 and TRBJ1-2; D ambiguous. The CDR3 has 13 amino acids. Germline-derived CDR1 and CDR2 are SGHVS and FQNEAQ. V was clipped by 0 bases and J by 7 bases, with 9 bases between them. CDR3 nucleotide sequence: TGTGCCAGCAGCTTAGCGACACTGGCTGGCTACACCTTC. Its translation: CASSLATLAGYTF.

The genes are TRBV6-5 and TRBJ1-4, with 8 bases lining up with TRBD1. There are 16 residues in the CDR3. Germline V gives CDR1 MNHEY, CDR2 SVGAGI. With 2 bases clipped from V and 10 bases from J, the junction kept 12 bases outside the gene matches. The CDR3 DNA sequence: TGTGCCAGCAGTTACCGACAGGGGAGGGGTGTACGAAAACTGTTTTTT. It codes for CASSYRQGRGVRKLFF.

This clone has just one count. V usage is TRBV5-1 and J usage is TRBJ1-3; the D is unclear. Between the trimmed V and J ends, which lost 4 bases and 4 bases, there was a span of 12 bases. Germline CDR1 is SGHRS and CDR2 is YFSETQ. The length of the CDR3 is 14 residues. The CDR3 loop reads CASSPDGSGNTIYF. The CDR3 DNA reads as TGCGCCAGCAGCCCTGACGGGTCAGGAAACACCATATATTTT.

The CDR3 region is CASSLESAFF. The CDR3 coding sequence is TGTGCCAGCAGCTTAGAAAGCGCTTTCTTT. V is TRBV7-9 and J is TRBJ1-1; D is undetermined. The CDR3 is 10 amino acids. Trimming took off 1 base at V and 11 bases at J, with 5 bases between the two ends. Germline CDR1 and CDR2: SEHNR and FQNEAQ (reference sequence). The full variable domain, its missing parts supplied by reference TRBV7-9 and TRBJ1-1, is DTGVSQNPRHKITKRGQNVTFRCDPISEHNRLYWYRQTLGQGPEFLTYFQNEAQLEKSRLLSDRFSAERPKGSFSTLEIQRTEQGDSAMYLCASSLESAFFGQGTRLTVV.

The J gene is TRBJ1-1, the V gene TRBV7-9; possibly TRBD1 for D (6 bases). Trimming shortened V by 5 bases and J by 1 base, and 11 bases separated the two germline ends. Germline-derived CDR1 and CDR2 are SEHNR and FQNEAQ (reference sequence). The CDR3 runs 14 residues. CDR3 residues: CASSRGAGNTEAFF. CDR3 DNA: TGTGCCAGCAGCCGGGGGGCAGGGAACACTGAAGCTTTCTTT.

The chain has TRBV7-2 and TRBJ1-2; D gene uncertain. The CDR3 spans 14 residues. Germline CDR1 is SGHTA and CDR2 is FQGNSA. V lost 10 bases and J 2 bases, leaving 17 bases between the germline ends. The CDR3 DNA reads TGTGCCACCGCCACGACCGGACTAAACTATGGCTACACCTTC. This encodes CATATTGLNYGYTF.

This chain links TRBV7-2 with TRBJ2-1; 11 nucleotides match TRBD2. Germline CDR1 SGHTA, CDR2 FQGNSA. The length of the CDR3 is 16 residues. V lost 2 bases, J lost 4 bases, and 4 bases stayed unmatched. The CDR3 protein is CASSLSLAGAYNEQFF. In DNA, the CDR3 is TGTGCCAGCAGCTTATCACTAGCGGGGGCATACAATGAGCAGTTCTTC.

The rearrangement links TRBV27 to TRBJ2-1; D is uncertain. V lost 2 bases and J lost 5, with 10 bases in between. Germline assignment: CDR1 MNHEY and CDR2 SMNVEV (reference sequence). The CDR3 is 14 residues long. In nucleotides, the CDR3 is TGTGCCAGCAGTTTAGTCCAGGCACACAATGAGCAGTTCTTC. It specifies CASSLVQAHNEQFF.

The genes are TRBV14 and TRBJ2-7, with D possibly being TRBD1 (6 bases). Trimming cost V 3 bases and J 6 bases, with 18 bases left between them. Germline V gene lookup returns CDR1 SGHDN and CDR2 FVKESK. The CDR3 spans 15 residues. Here the CDR3 DNA reads TGTGCCAGCAGCCAGGGGGCTAGTTTGGCCCTCGAGCAGTACTTC. Its translation: CASSQGASLALEQYF.

The chain combines TRBV7-2 with TRBJ2-2; 7 bases are shared with TRBD1. The CDR3 runs to 17 residues. The ends lost 5 bases at V and 4 bases at J; junction bases unmatched: 13. In germline, CDR1 is SGHTA, CDR2 FQGNSA. CDR3 coding DNA: TGTGCCAGCAGCCCCCCCCTCGGGACAGCTCCCACCGGGGAGCTGTTTTTT. It yields the protein CASSPPLGTAPTGELFF.

The chain has TRBV5-1 and TRBJ1-1; D possibly corresponds to TRBD1 (5 bases). The germline V and J ends were trimmed by 4 bases and 0 bases, with 10 bases remaining between them. The CDR3 loop spans 14 amino acids. Germline CDR1 SGHRS, CDR2 YFSETQ. CDR3 sequence reads: CASSQGRMNTEAFF. Here the CDR3 DNA reads TGCGCCAGCAGCCAGGGTCGCATGAACACTGAAGCTTTCTTT.

The chain joins TRBV5-1 to TRBJ1-1, with 7 nucleotides matching TRBD1. Germline loops: CDR1 SGHRS, CDR2 YFSETQ. The CDR3 has 14 amino acids. With V trimmed by 4 bases and J by 5 bases, 8 bases remained unmatched. The CDR3 DNA sequence: TGCGCCAGCAGCGGACGGGACAGCTCGACTGAAGCTTTCTTT. It codes for CASSGRDSSTEAFF.

The table lists this clone with a few counts. The chain recombines TRBV7-8 with TRBJ1-6; 8 bases match TRBD1. J was trimmed by 6 bases and V by 5 bases; bases with no gene match: 9. The CDR3 length is 16 residues. CDR1 is SGHVS and CDR2 is FQNEAQ in the germline V gene. This chain's CDR3 is CASSPTGGRGNSPLHF. Written as DNA, the CDR3 is TGTGCCAGCAGCCCAACAGGGGGTAGGGGTAATTCACCCCTCCACTTT.

In the case of this clone: A junction end diverges from the germline sequence, so it may reflect a read error. The genes are TRBV7-7 and TRBJ2-5; D gene ambiguous. The CDR3 is made up of 14 amino acids. The V gene's germline CDR1 is SSHAT and CDR2 FNYEAQ (reference sequence). The CDR3 nucleotides read TGTGCTAGCAGCTCCCAGCTAGGCCAAGAGACCCAGTACTTC. Residues: CASSSQLGQETQYF. The full variable domain, completed using reference TRBV7-7 and TRBJ2-5, is GAGVSQSPRYKVTKRGQDVTLRCDPISSHATLYWYQQALGQGPEFLTYFNYEAQPDKSGLPSDRFSAERPEGSISTLTIQRTEQRDSAMYRCASSSQLGQETQYFGPGTRLLVL.

This chain connects TRBV5-6 to TRBJ2-5; TRBD2 agrees at 7 bases. V lost 4 bases, J lost 1 base, and 10 bases stayed unmatched. The CDR3 spans 16 residues. Germline V gene data show CDR1 as SGHDT and CDR2 as YYEEEE. The CDR3 DNA is TGTGCCAGCAGCCGGGGCGCCGGGGGGACCCAAGAGACCCAGTACTTC. It translates to CASSRGAGGTQETQYF. Using reference TRBV5-6 and TRBJ2-5 for the parts outside the CDR3, the full variable domain is DAGVTQSPTHLIKTRGQQVTLRCSPKSGHDTVSWYQQALGQGPQFIFQYYEEEERQRGNFPDRFSGHQFPNYSSELNVNALLLGDSALYLCASSRGAGGTQETQYFGPGTRLLVL.

The V call is TRBV5-1, the J call TRBJ2-7; D is unresolved. This CDR3 has 14 amino acids. Trimming left V 0 bases short and J 3 bases short, with 10 bases between. Germline V gene lookup returns CDR1 SGHRS and CDR2 YFSETQ. The CDR3 bases are TGCGCCAGCAGCTTGGGGCAGGTGAGCTACGAGCAGTACTTC. It yields the protein CASSLGQVSYEQYF.

This clone showed up just once. The chain joins TRBV5-6 to TRBJ1-5; maybe TRBD1 (6 bases). Looked up from germline, CDR1 is SGHDT and CDR2 is YYEEEE. This CDR3 is 16 amino acids long. V was pared by 4 bases and J by 1 base, with 15 bases between. For the CDR3, the DNA is TGTGCCAGCAGCAGAACAGGGAGTGGAAGCAATCAGCCCCAGCATTTT. This codes for CASSRTGSGSNQPQHF.

The chain employs TRBV7-6 and TRBJ1-2; 7 nucleotides agree with TRBD1. J was trimmed by 1 base and V by 5 bases; bases with no gene match: 10. From germline, CDR1 is SGHVS and CDR2 FNYEAQ. There are 16 residues in the CDR3. CDR3 amino acids: CASSLGQRHLNYGYTF. The CDR3 nucleotides are TGTGCCAGCAGCCTGGGACAGCGACATCTTAACTATGGCTACACCTTC.

A single count supports this clone. The chain employs TRBV18 and TRBJ2-5; 7 bases line up with TRBD1. The CDR3 consists of 15 residues. With V trimmed by 6 bases and J by 4 bases, 11 bases remained unmatched. Germline CDR1 KGHSH, CDR2 LQKENI. In nucleotides, the CDR3 is TGTGCCAGCTCGCCTGAGACAGGGTTCGGAGAGACCCAGTACTTC. Amino acid sequence: CASSPETGFGETQYF.

The chain carries TRBV27 and TRBJ2-7, with D possibly being TRBD1 (6 bases). The CDR3 contains 16 residues. CDR1 MNHEY and CDR2 SMNVEV come from the germline V gene (reference sequence). V shed 5 bases and J shed 2 bases, with 19 bases lying between them. In DNA, the CDR3 is TGTGCCAGCAGTCCCTTGGGGGCAGCGAGAACCTACGAGCAGTACTTC. Its protein is CASSPLGAARTYEQYF.

V usage is TRBV19 and J usage is TRBJ1-3; perhaps TRBD1 as D (6 bases). CDR3 size: 16 residues. The V end was cut by 4 bases, the J end by 0 bases, with 13 bases between. Per the germline V gene, CDR1 is LNHDA and CDR2 is SQIVND (reference sequence). This chain's CDR3 is CASSTGTSYSGNTIYF. CDR3 in DNA: TGTGCCAGTAGTACCGGGACATCTTACTCTGGAAACACCATATATTTT.

The rearrangement uses TRBV10-3 and TRBJ1-3; D ambiguous. V was trimmed by 3 bases and J by 0 bases, leaving 3 bases between them. The CDR3 length is 13 residues. Germline CDR1 reads ENHRY; CDR2 reads SYGVKD. CDR3 amino acids: CAISDISGNTIYF. The CDR3 region has the DNA TGTGCCATCAGTGACATCTCTGGAAACACCATATATTTT.

As for this clone: Other DNA sequences from this sample encode an identical CDR3 as well. J is TRBJ1-4 and V is TRBV29-1; TRBD1 might be the D (6 bases). V gave up 4 bases and J gave up 8 bases, with 11 bases separating them. The CDR3 length is 12 residues. The germline V gene has CDR1 SQVTM and CDR2 ANQGSEA. As DNA, the CDR3 is TGCAGCGTTGGAACAGGGAGAGAAAAACTGTTTTTT. Encoded protein: CSVGTGREKLFF.

The chain employs TRBV6-1 and TRBJ2-2, with D perhaps TRBD2 (6 bases). The CDR3 consists of 15 residues. The germline CDR1 and CDR2 sequences are MNHNS and SASEGT. Trimming removed 9 bases from V and 0 bases from J, with 14 bases in between. This CDR3 is CASQSGGANTGELFF. The CDR3 DNA reads TGTGCCAGTCAGAGTGGAGGGGCGAACACCGGGGAGCTGTTTTTT.

The V call is TRBV27, the J call TRBJ2-7; TRBD1 aligns across 10 bases. Germline V CDR1 and CDR2: MNHEY, SMNVEV (reference sequence). The CDR3 is 16 residues long. Trimming at V came to 5 bases and at J to 2 bases, leaving 9 bases not matched to a gene. The CDR3 nucleotides are TGTGCCAGCAGTCCATTGGACAGGGGGGGGACCTACGAGCAGTACTTC. Translated: CASSPLDRGGTYEQYF.

This chain uses TRBV29-1 with TRBJ2-5, with 8 nucleotides matching TRBD1. Germline CDR1 SQVTM, CDR2 ANQGSEA. The junction had 11 bases not matched to a gene; V was cut back by 4 bases and J by 7 bases. The CDR3 runs 14 residues. The CDR3 nucleotides read TGCAGCGTTGGTCGTGGTGGACAGGGTCCGACCCAGTACTTC. Protein: CSVGRGGQGPTQYF.